Each of the 2 T cell receptor beta chains below was sequenced from the same sample in a study of blood T cell repertoires in COVID-19. Clones were sequenced by immunoSEQ multiplex PCR, and TCRdb holds only the in-frame ones, with some missing. Found here are 150,000 to 160,000 clones, about 80% of them singletons; the top ten hold 0.45% to 0.6%. Material: peripheral blood. The source is a man aged 60 to 75 with acute or convalescent COVID-19.

The genes are TRBV6-2 or TRBV6-3 and TRBJ1-5; D is unclear. Per the germline V gene, CDR1 is MNHEY and CDR2 is SVGEGT. Trimming removed 3 bases from V and 4 bases from J, with 4 bases in between. CDR3 length: 12 residues. The CDR3 sequence is CASSYLNQPQHF. The CDR3 coding sequence is TGTGCCAGCAGTTATTTAAATCAGCCCCAGCATTTT.

The chain is built from TRBV4-1 and TRBJ2-6; 7 bases line up with TRBD2. J gave up 0 bases and V 3 bases, and 11 bases lay outside the gene matches. Germline CDR1 is MGHRA and CDR2 is YSYEKL. The CDR3 covers 19 residues. CDR3 sequence (DNA): TGCGCCAGCAGCCAGCCTAGCGGCGACCGGAGCTCTGGGGCCAACGTCCTGACTTTC. This translates into CASSQPSGDRSSGANVLTF.